The 17 T cell receptor beta chains below were found in one sample sequenced in a study of response to subunit inactivated influenza vaccine. TCRdb used MiXCR to reprocess the RT-PCR reads, holding one entry per CDR3 protein. The table lists almost 250,000 distinct CDR3 sequences, roughly an eighth of them singletons. The material was non-naive T cells sorted from PBMCs, obtained less than 15 days before vaccination. The receptors come from a man aged 45-65 years who received an inactivated influenza vaccine.

Concerning this clonotype: A single base separates this from a much larger clone, so it may be a read error. This chain uses TRBV4-3 with TRBJ2-7; tentative D call: TRBD1 (5 bases). The germline V gene has CDR1 LGHNA and CDR2 YSLEER. The CDR3 consists of 11 residues. This CDR3 is CDRILFPGQYF. CDR3 nucleotide sequence: TGCGACAGGATCCTCTTCCCTGGGCAGTACTTC.

This clonotype has ten or more counts. The chain carries TRBV3-1 and TRBJ2-7; D call uncertain. The CDR3 spans 12 residues. V lost 1 base to trimming and J lost 4 bases, with 5 bases between them. Germline assignment: CDR1 LGHDT and CDR2 YNNKEL (reference sequence). The CDR3 coding sequence is TGTGCCAGCAGCCAAGCGAGTTACGAGCAGTACTTC. This gives the protein CASSQASYEQYF.

CDR3 sequence (DNA): TGTGCCAGCAGCTCCCCTCAGCGGGGGGCCCCGTATTTT. Encoded protein: CASSSPQRGAPYF. The rearrangement joins TRBV7-2 to TRBJ2-3, with 9 bases identical to TRBD2. CDR3 length equals 13 residues. V trimming: 4 bases; J trimming: 14 bases; junction bases outside the gene matches: 10. Germline CDR1 reads SGHTA; CDR2 reads FQGNSA.

The CDR3 sequence is CASSYTGTGSPLHF. DNA of the CDR3: TGTGCCAGCAGTTACACTGGGACCGGTTCACCCCTCCACTTT. This chain joins TRBV6-5 and TRBJ1-6; the D gene is possibly TRBD1 (5 bases). The germline CDR1 and CDR2 sequences are MNHEY and SVGAGI. The CDR3 sequence is 14 residues long. The germline V and J ends were trimmed by 2 bases and 9 bases, with 11 bases remaining between them.

The chain has TRBV7-6 and TRBJ2-2; TRBD1 is a possible D gene (5 bases). Trimming shortened V by 3 bases and J by 1 base, and 12 bases separated the two germline ends. Germline loops: CDR1 SGHVS, CDR2 FNYEAQ. The length of the CDR3 is 16 residues. The CDR3 spells CASSFGHRQNTGELFF. For the CDR3, the DNA is TGTGCCAGCAGCTTTGGACACCGACAGAACACCGGGGAGCTGTTTTTT.

This chain joins TRBV20-1 and TRBJ2-1, with TRBD2 matching over 9 bases. V gave up 2 bases and J gave up 3 bases; unmatched junction bases: 11. Germline-derived CDR1 and CDR2 are DFQATT and SNEGSKA (reference sequence). The CDR3 loop spans 17 amino acids. This chain's CDR3 is CSARTTFHSGSYNEQFF. The CDR3 region has the DNA TGCAGTGCTAGAACAACCTTTCATAGCGGGAGCTACAATGAGCAGTTCTTC.

This CDR3 is CASSLAVGLNTGELFF. In DNA form, the CDR3 reads TGTGCCAGCAGCTTGGCTGTAGGGTTAAACACCGGGGAGCTGTTTTTT. The genes are TRBV5-5 and TRBJ2-2; D not resolved. Trimming shortened V by 0 bases and J by 2 bases, and 11 bases separated the two germline ends. The CDR3 extends over 16 amino acids. Looked up from germline, CDR1 is SGHKS and CDR2 is YYEKEE (reference sequence).

This clonotype was observed many times. DNA for the CDR3: TGTGCCACCAGTGGGACAGGGGGCTCTGATTCTTATGAGCAGTTCTTC. Translating it yields CATSGTGGSDSYEQFF. The chain employs TRBV24-1 and TRBJ2-1, with TRBD1 matching over 11 bases. This CDR3 has 16 residues. V gave up 5 bases and J gave up 8 bases; unmatched junction bases: 10. The germline V gene has CDR1 KGHDR and CDR2 SFDVKD.

The chain uses TRBV7-9 and TRBJ2-7; 11 bases match TRBD2. This CDR3 is 15 amino acids long. Per the germline V gene, CDR1 is SEHNR and CDR2 is FQNEAQ (reference sequence). V dropped 5 bases and J dropped 6; count of bases not matched to a gene: 9. The CDR3: CASSPPTSGIVEQYF. DNA for the CDR3: TGTGCCAGCAGCCCTCCGACTAGCGGGATAGTCGAGCAGTACTTC.

This clonotype showed up many times. The rearrangement links TRBV3-1 to TRBJ1-1, with D perhaps TRBD1 (6 bases). The germline V gene has CDR1 LGHDT and CDR2 YNNKEL (reference sequence). The V end lost 4 bases, the J end lost 1 base, and 10 bases lay between the germline ends. CDR3 length: 14 amino acids. The CDR3 reads CASSPTTGNTEAFF. CDR3 bases: TGTGCCAGCAGCCCCACGACAGGGAACACTGAAGCTTTCTTT. The full variable domain, with the rest looked up from reference TRBV3-1 and TRBJ1-1, is DTAVSQTPKYLVTQMGNDKSIKCEQNLGHDTMYWYKQDSKKFLKIMFSYNNKELIINETVPNRFSPKSPDKAHLNLHINSLELGDSAVYFCASSPTTGNTEAFFGQGTRLTVV.

This clonotype was seen only a few times. V is TRBV6-2 or TRBV6-3 and J is TRBJ2-7; 7 bases line up with TRBD2. With V trimmed by 5 bases and J by 0 bases, 10 bases remained unmatched. Germline V lookup: CDR1 MNHEY, CDR2 SVGEGT. The CDR3 contains 16 residues. DNA of the CDR3: TGTGCCAGCAGTCGCCAAGGTGGCGGGAGCTCCTACGAGCAGTACTTC. It specifies CASSRQGGGSSYEQYF.

This clonotype was detected many times. This rearrangement joins TRBV4-3 to TRBJ2-3, with D unresolved. Germline loops: CDR1 LGHNA, CDR2 YSLEER. Trimming left V 0 bases short and J 5 bases short, with 9 bases between. CDR3 length: 14 amino acids. Here the CDR3 reads CASSQDTDGDTQYF. CDR3 nucleotides: TGCGCCAGCAGCCAAGATACAGACGGAGATACGCAGTATTTT.

This chain connects TRBV19 to TRBJ2-1; TRBD2 aligns across 7 bases. Germline V gene data show CDR1 as LNHDA and CDR2 as SQIVND (reference sequence). Unmatched junction bases numbered 10, after V lost 1 base and J lost 4 bases. CDR3 length equals 17 residues. For the CDR3, the DNA is TGTGCCAGTAGTATAGCTCAAGGACGGGGGGATTACAATGAGCAGTTCTTC. Amino acid sequence: CASSIAQGRGDYNEQFF.

At least ten counts were recorded for this clonotype. This sequence joins TRBV5-6 and TRBJ2-1; D is ambiguous. Trimming pared 1 base from V and 5 bases from J, leaving 13 bases between. The germline V gene encodes CDR1 SGHDT and CDR2 YYEEEE. CDR3 length: 15 amino acids. The CDR3 coding sequence is TGTGCCAGCAGCTTGACACCCTTGAGTAACAATGAGCAGTTCTTC. Its protein is CASSLTPLSNNEQFF. The complete variable domain, with remaining parts taken from reference TRBV5-6 and TRBJ2-1, reads DAGVTQSPTHLIKTRGQQVTLRCSPKSGHDTVSWYQQALGQGPQFIFQYYEEEERQRGNFPDRFSGHQFPNYSSELNVNALLLGDSALYLCASSLTPLSNNEQFFGPGTRLTVL.

This CDR3 reads CASSPRGSRGEKLFF. The DNA for the CDR3 is TGTGCCAGCAGTCCGCGGGGCAGTCGGGGTGAAAAACTGTTTTTT. The chain carries TRBV27 and TRBJ1-4, with D possibly TRBD1 on 5 matching bases. Per the germline V gene, CDR1 is MNHEY and CDR2 is SMNVEV (reference sequence). V gave up 5 bases and J gave up 7 bases, with 17 bases separating them. CDR3 length: 15 amino acids. The full variable domain, its missing parts supplied by reference TRBV27 and TRBJ1-4, is EAQVTQNPRYLITVTGKKLTVTCSQNMNHEYMSWYRQDPGLGLRQIYYSMNVEVTDKGDVPEGYKVSRKEKRNFPLILESPSPNQTSLYFCASSPRGSRGEKLFFGSGTQLSVL.

V gene TRBV6-5 combines with J gene TRBJ2-2, with D unresolved. The V end was cut by 1 base, the J end by 0 bases, with 9 bases between. This CDR3 is 16 amino acids long. The germline gives CDR1 MNHEY, CDR2 SVGAGI. CDR3 region: CASSYFSGANTGELFF. The CDR3 coding sequence is TGTGCCAGCAGTTACTTTTCAGGAGCGAACACCGGGGAGCTGTTTTTT.

This clonotype turned up a few times. This rearrangement joins TRBV5-1 to TRBJ1-1; 7 bases line up with TRBD1. The CDR3 length is 14 residues. Germline loops: CDR1 SGHRS, CDR2 YFSETQ. Trimming removed 0 bases from V and 4 bases from J; junction bases left unmatched: 3. CDR3 sequence: CASSLAPGGTEAFF. DNA for the CDR3: TGCGCCAGCAGCTTGGCCCCAGGGGGCACTGAAGCTTTCTTT.